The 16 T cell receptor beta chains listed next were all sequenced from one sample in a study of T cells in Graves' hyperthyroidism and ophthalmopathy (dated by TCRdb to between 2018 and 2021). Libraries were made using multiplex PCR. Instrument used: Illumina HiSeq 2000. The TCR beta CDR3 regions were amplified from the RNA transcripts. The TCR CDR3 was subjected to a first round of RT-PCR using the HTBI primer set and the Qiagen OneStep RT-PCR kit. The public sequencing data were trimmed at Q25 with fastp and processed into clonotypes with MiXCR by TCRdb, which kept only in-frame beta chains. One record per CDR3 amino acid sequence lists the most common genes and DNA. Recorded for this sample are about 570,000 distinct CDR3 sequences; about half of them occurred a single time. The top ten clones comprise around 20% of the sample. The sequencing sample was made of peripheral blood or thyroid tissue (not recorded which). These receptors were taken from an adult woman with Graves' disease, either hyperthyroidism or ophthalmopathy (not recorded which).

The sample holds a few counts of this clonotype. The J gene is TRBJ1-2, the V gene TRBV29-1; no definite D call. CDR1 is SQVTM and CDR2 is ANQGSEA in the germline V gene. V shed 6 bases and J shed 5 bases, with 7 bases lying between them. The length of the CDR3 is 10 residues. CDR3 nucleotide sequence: TGCAGCGTGGAACATTATGGCTACACCTTC. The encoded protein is CSVEHYGYTF.

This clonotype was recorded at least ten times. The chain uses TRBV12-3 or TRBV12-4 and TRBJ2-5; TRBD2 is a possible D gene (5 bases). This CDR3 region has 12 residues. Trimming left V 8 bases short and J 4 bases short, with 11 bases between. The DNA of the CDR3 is TGTGCCAGCTCCAACGGAGGAGAGACCCAGTACTTC. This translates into CASSNGGETQYF.

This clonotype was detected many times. The CDR3: CAGQGPGPEAFF. The CDR3, as DNA: TGTGCCGGGCAGGGACCGGGGCCTGAAGCTTTCTTT. The chain is built from TRBV6-6 and TRBJ1-1; the D gene is possibly TRBD1 (5 bases). The CDR3 covers 12 residues. Deletions cut 11 bases from V and 6 bases from J, with 16 bases between. Germline V CDR1 and CDR2: MNHNY, SVGAGI (reference sequence).

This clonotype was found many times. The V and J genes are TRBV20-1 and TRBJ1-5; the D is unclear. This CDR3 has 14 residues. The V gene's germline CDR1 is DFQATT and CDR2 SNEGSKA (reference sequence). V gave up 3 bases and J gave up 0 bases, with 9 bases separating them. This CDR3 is CSARVQTSNQPQHF. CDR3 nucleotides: TGCAGTGCTAGGGTCCAGACTAGCAATCAGCCCCAGCATTTT.

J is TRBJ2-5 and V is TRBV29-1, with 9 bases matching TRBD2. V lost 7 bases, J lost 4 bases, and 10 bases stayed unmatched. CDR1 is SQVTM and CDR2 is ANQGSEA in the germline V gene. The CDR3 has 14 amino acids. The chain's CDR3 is CSGGIAGEGETQYF. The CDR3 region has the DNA TGCAGCGGAGGAATAGCGGGAGAGGGAGAGACCCAGTACTTC.

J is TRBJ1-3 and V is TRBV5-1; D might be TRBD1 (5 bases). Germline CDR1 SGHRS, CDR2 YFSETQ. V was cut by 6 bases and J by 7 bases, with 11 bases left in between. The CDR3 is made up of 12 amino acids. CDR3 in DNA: TGCGCCAGCATCGGGACGGGTAACACCATATATTTT. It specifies CASIGTGNTIYF.

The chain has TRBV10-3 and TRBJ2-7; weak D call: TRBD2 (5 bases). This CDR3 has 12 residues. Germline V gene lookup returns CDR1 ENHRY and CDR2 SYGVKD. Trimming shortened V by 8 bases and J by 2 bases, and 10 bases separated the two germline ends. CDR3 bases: TGTGCCATCTCTCGGGGTACCTACGAGCAGTACTTC. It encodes CAISRGTYEQYF.

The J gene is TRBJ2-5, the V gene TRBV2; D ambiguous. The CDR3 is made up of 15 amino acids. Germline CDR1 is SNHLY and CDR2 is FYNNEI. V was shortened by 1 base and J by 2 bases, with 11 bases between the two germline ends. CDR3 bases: TGTGCCAGCAGTGAAGAGGGTACCACTCAAGAGACCCAGTACTTC. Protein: CASSEEGTTQETQYF. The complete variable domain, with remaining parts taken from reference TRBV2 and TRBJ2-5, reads EPEVTQTPSHQVTQMGQEVILRCVPISNHLYFYWYRQILGQKVEFLVSFYNNEISEKSEIFDDQFSVERPDGSNFTLKIRSTKLEDSAMYFCASSEEGTTQETQYFGPGTRLLVL.

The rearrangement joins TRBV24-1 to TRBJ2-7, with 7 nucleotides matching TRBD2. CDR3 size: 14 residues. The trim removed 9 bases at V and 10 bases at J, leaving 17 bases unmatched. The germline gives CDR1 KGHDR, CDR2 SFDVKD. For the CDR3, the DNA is TGTGCCACCGGTGGATCCGGGGGGAGGCGCGAACAGTACTTC. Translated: CATGGSGGRREQYF.

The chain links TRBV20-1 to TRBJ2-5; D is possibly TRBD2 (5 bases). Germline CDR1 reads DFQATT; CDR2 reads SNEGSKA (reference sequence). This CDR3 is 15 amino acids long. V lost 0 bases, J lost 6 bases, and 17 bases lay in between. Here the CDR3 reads CSARDVRSGLKTQYF. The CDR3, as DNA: TGCAGTGCTAGAGATGTCAGGAGCGGTTTGAAGACCCAGTACTTC.

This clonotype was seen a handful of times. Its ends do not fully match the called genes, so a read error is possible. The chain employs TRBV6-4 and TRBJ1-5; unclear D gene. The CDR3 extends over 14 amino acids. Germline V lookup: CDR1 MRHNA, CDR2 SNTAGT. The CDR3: CAISESYSNQPQHF. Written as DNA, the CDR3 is TGTGCCATCAGTGAATCCTACAGCAATCAGCCCCAACATTTT.

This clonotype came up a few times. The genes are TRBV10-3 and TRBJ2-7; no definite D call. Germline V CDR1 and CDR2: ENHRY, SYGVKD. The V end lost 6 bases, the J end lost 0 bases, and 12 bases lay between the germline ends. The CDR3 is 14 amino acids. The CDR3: CAIRERLGSYEQYF. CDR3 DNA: TGTGCCATCAGAGAGCGACTCGGCTCCTACGAGCAGTACTTC.

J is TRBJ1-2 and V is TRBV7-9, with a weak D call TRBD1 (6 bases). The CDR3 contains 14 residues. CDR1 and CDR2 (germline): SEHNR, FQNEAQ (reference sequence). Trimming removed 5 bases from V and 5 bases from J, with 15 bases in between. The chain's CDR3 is CASSPRKGGYGYTF. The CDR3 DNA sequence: TGTGCCAGCAGCCCCCGAAAGGGGGGATATGGCTACACCTTC.

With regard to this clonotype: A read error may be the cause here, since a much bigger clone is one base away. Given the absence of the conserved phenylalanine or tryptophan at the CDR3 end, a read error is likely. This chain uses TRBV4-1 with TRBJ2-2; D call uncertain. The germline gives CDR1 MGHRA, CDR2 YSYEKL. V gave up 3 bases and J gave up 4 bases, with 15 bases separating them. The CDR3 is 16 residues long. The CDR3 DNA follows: TGCGCCAGCAGCCACTTAGCCAGTGGGGTCACCGGGGAGCTGTTTTAT. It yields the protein CASSHLASGVTGELFY.

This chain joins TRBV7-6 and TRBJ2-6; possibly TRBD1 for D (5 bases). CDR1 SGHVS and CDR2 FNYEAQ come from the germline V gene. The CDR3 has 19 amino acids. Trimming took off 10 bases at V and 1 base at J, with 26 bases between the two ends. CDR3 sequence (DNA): TGTGCCACTATCGACGGCAGTGCTTCCTCAGGGTCTGGGGCCAACGTCCTGACTTTC. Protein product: CATIDGSASSGSGANVLTF. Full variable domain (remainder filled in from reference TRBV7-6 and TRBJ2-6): GAGVSQSPRYKVTKRGQDVALRCDPISGHVSLYWYRQALGQGPEFLTYFNYEAQQDKSGLPNDRFSAERPEGSISTLTIQRTEQRDSAMYRCATIDGSASSGSGANVLTFGAGSRLTVL.

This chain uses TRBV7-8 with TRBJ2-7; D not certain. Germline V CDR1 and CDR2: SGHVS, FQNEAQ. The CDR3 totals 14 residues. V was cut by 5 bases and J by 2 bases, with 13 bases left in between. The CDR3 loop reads CASSPTRNTYEQYF. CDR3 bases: TGTGCCAGCAGCCCGACCCGGAATACCTACGAGCAGTACTTC.